One sample yielded the 16 T cell receptor beta chains listed below, sequenced in a study of T cells in tuberculosis. Assay used: immunoSEQ multiplex PCR; TCRdb lists only in-frame clones, some missing. The sample holds around 38,000 clones, roughly 93% seen once. The specimen sequenced was PBMCs. These receptors originate from a donor aged 10 to 29 with latent tuberculosis or without tuberculosis infection.

This chain uses TRBV2 with TRBJ1-1; D unclear. The V and J ends lost 6 bases and 10 bases respectively, with 18 bases between them. Germline values: CDR1 SNHLY, CDR2 FYNNEI. The CDR3 extends over 13 amino acids. The CDR3 DNA follows: TGTGCCAGCAGCTTTAGACCCCCCCGAGGAGCTTTCTTT. As protein: CASSFRPPRGAFF.

The chain has TRBV5-1 and TRBJ2-1, with TRBD2 identical over 10 bases. V was pared by 5 bases and J by 6 bases, with 11 bases of the junction left unmatched. The germline V gene encodes CDR1 SGHRS and CDR2 YFSETQ. The length of the CDR3 is 16 residues. The chain's CDR3 is CASRPALAGARNEQFF. The CDR3 DNA is TGCGCCAGCAGGCCAGCCCTAGCGGGGGCCCGCAATGAGCAGTTCTTC.

The gene calls are TRBV4-1 and TRBJ1-6; TRBD1 is a possible D gene (6 bases). Germline assignment: CDR1 MGHRA and CDR2 YSYEKL. Deletions cut 3 bases from V and 8 bases from J, with 14 bases between. The CDR3 contains 15 residues. The CDR3 is CASSHTQGDDSPLHF. The CDR3 DNA reads as TGCGCCAGCAGCCACACACAGGGTGATGATTCACCCCTCCACTTT.

The chain has TRBV9 and TRBJ1-2, with TRBD1 identical over 7 bases. There are 18 residues in the CDR3. Germline CDR1 SGDLS, CDR2 YYNGEE. The J segment lost 7 bases and the V segment lost 0 bases, leaving 18 bases of the junction unmatched. The CDR3: CASSVDGMGTAVTSGYTF. The CDR3 DNA follows: TGTGCCAGCAGCGTAGACGGTATGGGGACAGCCGTAACCTCTGGCTACACCTTC. Drawing the rest from reference TRBV9 and TRBJ1-2, the complete variable domain is DSGVTQTPKHLITATGQRVTLRCSPRSGDLSVYWYQQSLDQGLQFLIQYYNGEERAKGNILERFSAQQFPDLHSELNLSSLELGDSALYFCASSVDGMGTAVTSGYTFGSGTRLTVV.

The genes are TRBV6-1 and TRBJ1-4; TRBD1 is a possible D gene (5 bases). Trimming took 8 bases from V and 8 from J, leaving 15 bases between them. The CDR3 has 13 amino acids. Germline-derived CDR1 and CDR2 are MNHNS and SASEGT. CDR3 in amino acids: CASHRGSREKLFF. In DNA form, the CDR3 reads TGTGCCAGCCATCGGGGGTCTAGGGAAAAACTGTTTTTT.

The chain links TRBV23-1 to TRBJ1-2, with 7 bases aligning to TRBD1. TRBV23-1 is an ORF, with its function uncertain. This CDR3 region has 13 residues. The V segment lost 7 bases and the J segment 8 bases; nucleotides outside the gene matches: 10. Here the CDR3 reads CASTRDRARGYTF. As DNA, the CDR3 is TGCGCCAGCACTCGAGACAGGGCCCGCGGCTACACCTTC.

This chain uses TRBV12-1 with TRBJ1-2. TRBV12-1 is a recognized pseudogene. The CDR3 consists of 15 residues. CDR3 bases: TGTGCCAGCAGCTTTGCAGGAGGGTTGGACTATGGCTACACCTTC. Protein: CASSFAGGLDYGYTF.

The V and J genes are TRBV2 and TRBJ2-3; 9 nucleotides line up with TRBD2. The CDR3 consists of 14 residues. Germline V gene sequence: CDR1 SNHLY, CDR2 FYNNEI. V shed 7 bases and J 3 bases; nucleotides not matched to a gene: 5. CDR3 loop: CASNPSGVTDTQYF. CDR3 nucleotide sequence: TGTGCCAGCAACCCTAGCGGGGTGACAGATACGCAGTATTTT.

This chain uses TRBV25-1 with TRBJ1-4, with TRBD1 as a possible D gene (5 bases). The germline gives CDR1 MGHDK, CDR2 SYGVNS. This CDR3 is built from 18 residues. Trimming left V 2 bases short and J 3 bases short, with 19 bases between. As DNA, the CDR3 is TGTGCCAGCAGTGAAACGGGGGGGGGTGAGTCCGCTAATGAAAAACTGTTTTTT. Its translation: CASSETGGGESANEKLFF.

V gene TRBV5-4 combines with J gene TRBJ1-5; maybe TRBD1 (6 bases). Trimming left V 4 bases short and J 4 bases short, with 15 bases between. Per germline, CDR1 SGHNT and CDR2 YYREEE (reference sequence). The CDR3 sequence is 15 residues long. CDR3 bases: TGTGCCAGCAGCGTTGGGTTGGGGGCGAATCAGCCCCAGCATTTT. It is translated as CASSVGLGANQPQHF.

The chain uses TRBV30 and TRBJ2-2; TRBD1 is a possible D gene (6 bases). The V gene's germline CDR1 is GTSNPN and CDR2 SVGIG (reference sequence). The CDR3 runs 14 residues. V lost 7 bases, J lost 4 bases, and 16 bases lay in between. CDR3 residues: CASPIQTGTGELFF. Written as DNA, the CDR3 is TGTGCCTCACCGATTCAGACAGGCACCGGGGAGCTGTTTTTT.

The chain has TRBV5-6 and TRBJ1-2; a weak D match, TRBD1 (5 bases). V was cut by 1 base and J by 7 bases, with 17 bases left in between. Germline V gives CDR1 SGHDT, CDR2 YYEEEE. CDR3 length: 15 amino acids. DNA of the CDR3: TGTGCCAGCAGCTTGATGGGAGGCAGGGTCTCTGGCTACACCTTC. It specifies CASSLMGGRVSGYTF. Supplemented by reference TRBV5-6 and TRBJ1-2, the full variable domain reads DAGVTQSPTHLIKTRGQQVTLRCSPKSGHDTVSWYQQALGQGPQFIFQYYEEEERQRGNFPDRFSGHQFPNYSSELNVNALLLGDSALYLCASSLMGGRVSGYTFGSGTRLTVV.

Only one count was recorded for this clone. The chain combines TRBV7-2 with TRBJ2-7, with 10 bases that match TRBD1. The V gene end was trimmed by 3 bases and the J gene end by 2 bases; junction bases not matched to a gene: 4. Per germline, CDR1 SGHTA and CDR2 FQGNSA. This CDR3 region has 15 residues. The CDR3 DNA follows: TGTGCCAGCAGCTTGGCCGGGACAGGGGCCTACGAGCAGTACTTC. Its translation is CASSLAGTGAYEQYF.

This chain's CDR3 is CASSLEDRVMDEQYF. The CDR3, as DNA: TGTGCCAGCAGCTTGGAGGACAGGGTAATGGACGAGCAGTACTTC. The chain has TRBV5-8 and TRBJ2-7; 8 bases are a match to TRBD1. The CDR3 contains 15 residues. Trimming took 0 bases from V and 5 from J; bases not matched to a gene: 7. CDR1 and CDR2 from the germline V gene are SGHTS and YDEGEE.

This clone was recorded once. The chain combines TRBV6-6 with TRBJ1-2; 7 bases fit TRBD1. The germline CDR1 and CDR2 sequences are MNHNY and SVGAGI (reference sequence). V was pared by 2 bases and J by 4 bases, with 7 bases of the junction left unmatched. This CDR3 region has 15 residues. The CDR3 reads CASSYTKTGVYGYTF. The CDR3 DNA is TGTGCCAGCAGTTACACGAAAACAGGGGTCTATGGCTACACCTTC.

This chain uses TRBV6-5 with TRBJ2-2; 11 positions match TRBD2. V was pared by 8 bases and J by 5 bases, with 7 bases of the junction left unmatched. From germline, CDR1 is MNHEY and CDR2 SVGAGI. The CDR3 is made up of 15 amino acids. CDR3 DNA: TGTGCCAGCTACCGACGACTAGCGGGGACCGGGGAGCTGTTTTTT. Protein product: CASYRRLAGTGELFF.